This record covers a single T cell receptor (beta chain). This CDR3 is 14 amino acids long. V dropped 7 bases and J dropped 6; count of bases not matched to a gene: 6. Germline-derived CDR1 and CDR2 are SNHLY and FYNNEI. As handled by the study authors: The assay estimated nucleated cells by amplifying reference gene primers. Data came from immunoSEQ multiplex PCR; TCRdb stores just in-frame clones and leaves some out. The DNA was the basis for D and trimming; V, J and clone size are from that table. The table includes 150,000 to 200,000 clones, 85% detected once. This specimen belongs to a study of blood T cell repertoires in COVID-19. Study-level background: Acute and convalescent COVID-19 samples came from the United States, Italy and Spain. T cells, B-cell-depleted T cells, or PBMCs supplied cDNA or gDNA.

The material sequenced was peripheral blood. V usage is TRBV2 and J usage is TRBJ1-6; 7 bases match TRBD1. The clonotype originates from a human donor with acute or convalescent COVID-19. The donor label of this sample is uncertain. The CDR3 is CASTSGQINSPLHF. CDR3 nucleotides: TGTGCCAGCACCTCGGGACAGATTAATTCACCCCTCCACTTT.